Listed below are T cell receptor beta chains from one sample, sequenced in a study of OX40 agonist ivuxolimab in advanced cancers. Clones were read by immunoSEQ multiplex PCR, and TCRdb kept only the in-frame ones, dropping some. The data show about 150,000 clones, under 95% seen once. The material sequenced was CD4+ or CD8+ T cells sorted from blood, taken in a trial of the OX40 agonist ivuxolimab. Receptors were obtained from an adult with an advanced solid tumor such as melanoma, head and neck, liver or kidney cancer. The CDR3 runs from the conserved cysteine through the conserved F or W. A D gene is named only where the DNA matches it firmly.

d_call j_call v_call cdr3_length cdr3_aa
. TRBJ2-7 TRBV6-5 14 CASSYSPASYEQYF
. TRBJ1-2 TRBV19 13 CASSIGTVYGYTF
. TRBJ1-6 TRBV6-1 14 CASRLQSLGSPLHF
. TRBJ2-3 TRBV18 16 CASSPPTGVASDTQYF
. TRBJ1-1 TRBV7-3 15 CASSLNGPGSTEAFF
TRBD1 TRBJ1-5 TRBV6-6 16 CASRGGTGQPNQPQHF
. TRBJ1-1 TRBV7-8 17 CASSLLGGRQVGTEAFF
. TRBJ1-1 TRBV18 14 CASSPAGVDTEAFF
. TRBJ1-1 TRBV7-9 13 CASSLPGGNEAFF
. TRBJ2-5 TRBV27 13 CASSLLGGETQYF
TRBD1 TRBJ1-5 TRBV7-2 14 CASSLGQGSTPQHF
TRBD1 TRBJ1-3 TRBV10-1 16 CASSESGQGSGNTIYF
TRBD2 TRBJ2-1 TRBV2 17 CASSSLPRLAGDNEQFF
. TRBJ2-7 TRBV12-5 14 CASDGPGLPYEQYF
. TRBJ1-1 TRBV19 14 CASSPGVRGTEAFF
. TRBJ1-2 TRBV10-1 16 CASSRPPRDTNYGYTF
. TRBJ2-7 TRBV20-1 11 CSAPNGLEQYF
. TRBJ1-4 TRBV9 16 CASSVAPFGENEKLFF
TRBD2 TRBJ2-3 TRBV7-6 18 CASSLAGLAGGRRDTQYF
. TRBJ2-5 TRBV9 15 CASSVSPGPGETQYF
TRBD1 TRBJ2-7 TRBV4-3 16 CASSQRQGALSYEQYF
. TRBJ2-7 TRBV7-2 13 CASSSLPPYEQYF
. TRBJ2-7 TRBV18 15 CASSPGGTASYEQYF
. TRBJ2-7 TRBV29-1 13 CSVAEAGAKEQYF
. TRBJ2-3 TRBV11-3 12 CASSLQGTQQYF
. TRBJ2-5 TRBV5-6 16 CASSFSARQTQETQYF
. TRBJ1-2 TRBV18 17 CASSPLARGDPNYGYTF
. TRBJ2-7 TRBV18 15 CASSLDPTATYEQYF
. TRBJ2-3 TRBV6-1 13 CASRGPSTDTQYF
TRBD1 TRBJ2-7 TRBV25-1 15 CASSESGTATYEQYF
TRBD1 TRBJ1-4 TRBV5-1 16 CASSQRTGSTNEKLFF
. TRBJ1-5 TRBV9 14 CASSVGGSNQPQHF
. TRBJ1-4 TRBV6-6 14 CASNGATTNEKLFF
TRBD1 TRBJ2-7 TRBV7-8 13 CASSLDRVAEQYF
TRBD1 TRBJ2-2 TRBV11-2 15 CASSQGTGYTGELFF
TRBD1 TRBJ2-3 TRBV5-6 15 CASSLAGTGPDTQYF
. TRBJ1-4 TRBV18 13 CASSLARYEKLFF
TRBD2 TRBJ2-1 TRBV5-1 14 CASSTAGARDEQFF
TRBD2 TRBJ2-7 TRBV28 15 CASSLSGRIPYEQYF
. TRBJ1-2 TRBV28 12 CASSLGKFGYTF
. TRBJ1-2 TRBV7-2 15 CASSLRAFGDYGYTF
TRBD1 TRBJ1-2 TRBV7-2 15 CASSLGPGGAYGYTF
TRBD1 TRBJ2-7 TRBV5-1 18 CASSLGPSQGWVSYEQYF
. TRBJ1-3 TRBV6-6 13 CASSYQYGNTIYF
. TRBJ1-1 TRBV6-1 13 CASREPQNTEAFF
TRBD1 TRBJ1-2 TRBV11-2 14 CASSLREGAQGYTF
TRBD1 TRBJ2-2 TRBV6-1 17 CASSEVPGTGGTGELFF
. TRBJ2-7 TRBV19 14 CASSIDEVSREQYF
. TRBJ2-5 TRBV7-9 15 CASSLAERGWETQYF
TRBD1 TRBJ1-3 TRBV30 14 CAWGRGGQGHTIYF
. TRBJ1-2 TRBV6-1 13 CASSESPSTGYTF